Shown below are 6 T cell receptor beta chains from a single sample sequenced in a study of T cells in Graves' hyperthyroidism and ophthalmopathy. The CDR3 regions of TCR beta were amplified from RNA transcripts. First-round RT-PCR with HTBI primers amplified the TCR CDR3 region. In TCRdb, the multiplex PCR reads were re-called with MiXCR into one record per CDR3 protein. Of around 300,000 distinct CDR3 sequences in the sample, about 14% were seen once. Sequencing was done on a sample of blood. Receptor source: a woman in her thirties with Graves' hyperthyroidism.

The CDR3: CASSSDPDPKNIQYF. For the CDR3, the DNA is TGTGCCAGCAGCTCGGACCCCGATCCCAAAAACATTCAGTACTTC. The V gene is TRBV3-1, the J gene TRBJ2-4; D unclear. This CDR3 is built from 15 residues. Germline V gives CDR1 LGHDT, CDR2 YNNKEL (reference sequence). Trimming took 5 bases from V and 2 from J, leaving 13 bases between them.

This clonotype has only one observation. This chain uses TRBV20-1 with TRBJ2-5; D is perhaps TRBD1 (6 bases). V gave up 3 bases and J gave up 7 bases, with 18 bases separating them. Per the germline V gene, CDR1 is DFQATT and CDR2 is SNEGSKA (reference sequence). CDR3 length: 14 amino acids. The CDR3 is CSARPSAGVGTQYF. DNA of the CDR3: TGCAGTGCTAGGCCCTCAGCAGGGGTTGGGACCCAGTACTTC.

This clonotype was counted many times. The chain employs TRBV20-1 and TRBJ2-7; TRBD1 aligns across 8 bases. This CDR3 has 14 amino acids. After removal of 7 bases from V and 5 bases from J, the junction contained 13 bases not matched to a gene. Germline CDR1 DFQATT, CDR2 SNEGSKA (reference sequence). CDR3 DNA sequence: TGCAGTGTTCCTACCAGACAGGGGAGCCACGAGCAGTACTTC. Its protein is CSVPTRQGSHEQYF.

The V gene is TRBV29-1, the J gene TRBJ1-4, with TRBD1 matching over 9 bases. V shed 5 bases, J shed 9 bases, and the junction held 7 bases outside the gene matches. Germline V gene sequence: CDR1 SQVTM, CDR2 ANQGSEA. The CDR3 sequence is 13 residues long. CDR3 loop: CSVSPGQGQKLFF. The CDR3 nucleotides are TGCAGCGTTTCCCCGGGACAGGGTCAAAAACTGTTTTTT.

The chain couples TRBV12-3 or TRBV12-4 to TRBJ1-5, with a tentative D call TRBD1 (5 bases). V was pared by 3 bases and J by 6 bases, with 12 bases between. The CDR3 contains 14 residues. The CDR3 nucleotides are TGTGCCAGCAGTTTCCCCGGGGCGGGTCAGCCCCAGCATTTT. Translating it yields CASSFPGAGQPQHF.

In its sample, this clonotype was seen many times. The chain uses TRBV7-2 and TRBJ2-3, with 11 positions matching TRBD2. Germline trimming cut 1 base from V and 6 bases from J; bases unmatched to any gene: 6. From germline, CDR1 is SGHTA and CDR2 FQGNSA. The CDR3 loop spans 16 amino acids. The CDR3, as DNA: TGTGCCAGCAGCTTAGGTGTGGGACTAGCGGCTGATACGCAGTATTTT. It codes for CASSLGVGLAADTQYF. The full variable domain, in which reference TRBV7-2 and TRBJ2-3 provide the parts outside the CDR3, is GAGVSQSPSNKVTEKGKDVELRCDPISGHTALYWYRQSLGQGLEFLIYFQGNSAPDKSGLPSDRFSAERTGGSVSTLTIQRTQQEDSAVYLCASSLGVGLAADTQYFGPGTRLTVL.